A single sample gave rise to the 24 T cell receptor beta chains below, sequenced in a study of T-cell memory formation after mild COVID-19. One entry per CDR3 protein, called by TCRdb with MiXCR from the 5' RACE reads. Among around 320,000 distinct CDR3 sequences listed, just under 20% were seen once. Sequenced material: PBMCs or a T cell subset sorted from them (not recorded which). The receptors stem from a man younger than 30 who had mild COVID-19 (a few samples of this study predate the infection). Cell type and time point are not known.

The rearrangement uses TRBV7-2 and TRBJ2-1; 8 bases are a match to TRBD1. The ends lost 2 bases at V and 7 bases at J; junction bases unmatched: 7. The CDR3 has 15 residues. Germline CDR1 reads SGHTA; CDR2 reads FQGNSA. The CDR3 DNA is TGTGCCAGCAGCTTAAGAGGACAGGGAAGAAATGAGCAGTTCTTC. Protein product: CASSLRGQGRNEQFF.

This clonotype turned up a few times. This chain links TRBV5-1 with TRBJ1-2; 7 bases map to TRBD1. The germline CDR1 and CDR2 sequences are SGHRS and YFSETQ. V trimming: 1 base; J trimming: 4 bases; junction bases outside the gene matches: 4. The CDR3 is 14 amino acids. The CDR3 sequence is CASSLTGDGYGYTF. The CDR3 DNA is TGCGCCAGCAGCTTGACAGGGGACGGCTATGGCTACACCTTC. The full variable domain, with the rest looked up from reference TRBV5-1 and TRBJ1-2, is KAGVTQTPRYLIKTRGQQVTLSCSPISGHRSVSWYQQTPGQGLQFLFEYFSETQRNKGNFPGRFSGRQFSNSRSEMNVSTLELGDSALYLCASSLTGDGYGYTFGSGTRLTVV.

V is TRBV20-1 and J is TRBJ2-1, with 10 bases matching TRBD2. The J segment lost 13 bases and the V segment lost 3 bases, leaving 15 bases of the junction unmatched. Germline V gives CDR1 DFQATT, CDR2 SNEGSKA (reference sequence). This CDR3 comprises 15 residues. The CDR3 bases are TGCAGTGCTAGCCGGCCAGCGGGGGGGCTGGAAAATCAGTTCTTC. It yields the protein CSASRPAGGLENQFF.

This clonotype was counted between two and nine times. The gene calls are TRBV5-6 and TRBJ2-6; TRBD1 or TRBD2 may be the D gene (6 bases each). Germline V gene lookup returns CDR1 SGHDT and CDR2 YYEEEE. The CDR3 length is 18 residues. Trimming left V 0 bases short and J 0 bases short, with 13 bases between. Here the CDR3 reads CASSLGGGRSSGANVLTF. The CDR3, as DNA: TGTGCCAGCAGCTTGGGAGGGGGGAGAAGCTCTGGGGCCAACGTCCTGACTTTC.

This clonotype was seen only a few times. CDR3 protein: CATGSGTPTYNEQFF. In nucleotides, the CDR3 is TGCGCCACCGGATCCGGGACTCCTACCTACAATGAGCAGTTCTTC. V and J are TRBV5-1 and TRBJ2-1, with D tentatively TRBD2 (6 bases). Looked up from germline, CDR1 is SGHRS and CDR2 is YFSETQ. V was trimmed by 9 bases and J by 2 bases, leaving 18 bases between them. CDR3 size: 15 residues.

This clonotype showed up just a few times. The chain has TRBV7-3 and TRBJ1-6; perhaps TRBD1 as D (6 bases). Trimming shortened V by 5 bases and J by 9 bases, and 17 bases separated the two germline ends. The CDR3 consists of 15 residues. The germline CDR1 and CDR2 sequences are SGHTA and FQGTGA. CDR3 sequence (DNA): TGTGCCAGCAGCCCGAGCGGGGGGCGAGGTTCACCCCTCCACTTT. It is translated as CASSPSGGRGSPLHF.

The chain joins TRBV4-2 to TRBJ2-7, with TRBD2 matching over 9 bases. This CDR3 region has 15 residues. The V segment lost 4 bases and the J segment 2 bases; nucleotides outside the gene matches: 6. CDR1 and CDR2 from the germline V gene are LGHNA and YNFKEQ. The CDR3 loop reads CASSRRAGGAYEQYF. The CDR3 nucleotides read TGTGCCAGCAGCCGGAGAGCGGGGGGCGCCTACGAGCAGTACTTC.

V is TRBV20-1 and J is TRBJ2-5; 8 bases align to TRBD2. The CDR3 runs to 14 residues. Germline values: CDR1 DFQATT, CDR2 SNEGSKA (reference sequence). The J segment lost 3 bases and the V segment lost 4 bases, leaving 7 bases of the junction unmatched. CDR3 in amino acids: CSANVGGAEETQYF. CDR3 bases: TGCAGTGCTAACGTCGGGGGGGCCGAAGAGACCCAGTACTTC.

This chain joins TRBV5-1 and TRBJ1-4; D is undetermined. This CDR3 is built from 14 residues. Trimming shortened V by 6 bases and J by 3 bases, and 12 bases separated the two germline ends. Germline CDR1 is SGHRS and CDR2 is YFSETQ. The CDR3 DNA reads as TGCGCCAGCAACCGCGAGGGTGCTAATGAAAAACTGTTTTTT. The encoded protein is CASNREGANEKLFF.

This clonotype was observed at least ten times. The chain has TRBV5-5 and TRBJ2-7, with 8 bases identical to TRBD1. From germline, CDR1 is SGHKS and CDR2 YYEKEE (reference sequence). This CDR3 comprises 14 residues. J was trimmed by 4 bases and V by 4 bases; bases with no gene match: 7. CDR3 loop: CASSRGQGAYEQYF. CDR3 DNA sequence: TGTGCCAGCAGCCGGGGGCAGGGGGCTTACGAGCAGTACTTC.

In its sample, this clonotype was seen a few times. This chain links TRBV15 with TRBJ2-1, with TRBD2 matching 10 bases. The V gene end was trimmed by 1 base and the J gene end by 6 bases; junction bases not matched to a gene: 9. The CDR3 totals 17 residues. CDR1 is LNHNV and CDR2 is YYDKDF in the germline V gene (reference sequence). CDR3 sequence: CATSRASGTSVINEQFF. The CDR3 nucleotides read TGTGCCACCAGCAGAGCATCGGGGACTAGCGTAATCAATGAGCAGTTCTTC.

This clonotype was detected only a few times. The chain combines TRBV3-1 with TRBJ2-3, with D hard to call. The CDR3 has 14 residues. Germline CDR1 is LGHDT and CDR2 is YNNKEL (reference sequence). With 3 bases removed from V and 7 bases from J, the gap between germline ends came to 14 bases. The CDR3 DNA follows: TGTGCCAGCAGCCATGGTCCGGCCGTGAATACGCAGTATTTT. This sequence encodes CASSHGPAVNTQYF.

This clonotype has more than one count but fewer than ten. The rearrangement uses TRBV27 and TRBJ2-7; D unclear. V lost 5 bases and J 0 bases, leaving 5 bases between the germline ends. Germline CDR1 MNHEY, CDR2 SMNVEV (reference sequence). The CDR3 runs to 12 residues. The CDR3 coding sequence is TGTGCCAGCAGTACCCACTCCTACGAGCAGTACTTC. Translation gives CASSTHSYEQYF.

This chain uses TRBV24-1 with TRBJ2-2; 12 bases agree with TRBD1. The germline V gene encodes CDR1 KGHDR and CDR2 SFDVKD. The CDR3 length is 15 residues. The ends lost 2 bases at V and 10 bases at J; junction bases unmatched: 4. CDR3 loop: CATSDWGQGAMELFF. The CDR3 nucleotides are TGTGCCACCAGTGATTGGGGACAGGGGGCGATGGAGCTGTTTTTT.

The chain combines TRBV7-9 with TRBJ1-1; D not certain. Trimming took off 2 bases at V and 0 bases at J, with 7 bases between the two ends. The CDR3 length is 14 residues. Germline V CDR1 and CDR2: SEHNR, FQNEAQ (reference sequence). DNA for the CDR3: TGTGCCAGCAGCTTATCCATATTGAACACTGAAGCTTTCTTT. Amino acids: CASSLSILNTEAFF.

This clonotype was counted between two and nine times. The gene calls are TRBV5-4 and TRBJ2-2; 15 positions agree with TRBD2. Germline V gene sequence: CDR1 SGHNT, CDR2 YYREEE (reference sequence). J gave up 5 bases and V 4 bases, and 6 bases lay outside the gene matches. The CDR3 covers 17 residues. The CDR3 region is CASSQGLAGGPTGELFF. DNA of the CDR3: TGTGCCAGCAGCCAAGGACTAGCGGGGGGGCCTACCGGGGAGCTGTTTTTT.

This clonotype came up a few times. This rearrangement joins TRBV20-1 to TRBJ2-5; D may correspond to TRBD1 or TRBD2 (5 bases each). The germline V gene encodes CDR1 DFQATT and CDR2 SNEGSKA (reference sequence). The CDR3 runs to 15 residues. Trimming removed 2 bases from V and 5 bases from J, with 18 bases in between. DNA of the CDR3: TGCAGTGCTAGACCCCGGGGCCAGAGGGGCGAGACCCAGTACTTC. This translates into CSARPRGQRGETQYF.

This clonotype was observed a few times. The CDR3 DNA follows: TGTGCCAGCAGCATATTGGACAGGGTTAAGTTCTTC. Translating gives CASSILDRVKFF. The chain recombines TRBV12-3 or TRBV12-4 with TRBJ2-1; 8 nucleotides agree with TRBD1. This CDR3 has 12 residues. The V and J ends lost 6 bases and 14 bases, in that order; junction bases with no gene match: 9.

This clonotype showed up just a few times. The rearrangement uses TRBV15 and TRBJ1-6; TRBD1 matches at 10 bases. The length of the CDR3 is 16 residues. With V trimmed by 1 base and J by 9 bases, 6 bases remained unmatched. The germline gives CDR1 LNHNV, CDR2 YYDKDF (reference sequence). CDR3 region: CATSRVAGTGASPLHF. The CDR3 region has the DNA TGTGCCACCAGCAGAGTGGCTGGGACAGGGGCTTCACCCCTCCACTTT.

This clonotype showed up just a few times. The rearrangement joins TRBV20-1 to TRBJ1-1, with TRBD1 as a possible D gene (6 bases). This CDR3 is built from 12 residues. V was pared by 4 bases and J by 6 bases, with 12 bases between. Per germline, CDR1 DFQATT and CDR2 SNEGSKA (reference sequence). The CDR3 here is CSAKGGPPEAFF. CDR3 nucleotides: TGCAGTGCTAAGGGGGGACCCCCTGAAGCTTTCTTT.

The chain combines TRBV3-1 with TRBJ2-2; 9 nucleotides agree with TRBD1. Germline trimming cut 3 bases from V and 6 bases from J; bases unmatched to any gene: 5. Germline V gene data show CDR1 as LGHDT and CDR2 as YNNKEL (reference sequence). The CDR3 has 15 residues. In DNA, the CDR3 is TGTGCCAGCAGCCAGGGGGACAGGGCCCCCGGGGAGCTGTTTTTT. Translated: CASSQGDRAPGELFF.

This clonotype turned up a few times. The V gene is TRBV12-3 or TRBV12-4, the J gene TRBJ2-3, with D perhaps matching TRBD1 or TRBD2 (5 bases each). The CDR3 runs to 16 residues. V was cut by 5 bases and J by 0 bases, with 15 bases left in between. The chain's CDR3 is CASSPQGPGSTDTQYF. As DNA, the CDR3 is TGTGCCAGCAGTCCTCAGGGACCCGGGAGCACAGATACGCAGTATTTT.

The genes are TRBV4-3 and TRBJ1-1; possibly TRBD1 for D (5 bases). V was shortened by 6 bases and J by 0 bases, with 17 bases between the two germline ends. Germline V gene data show CDR1 as LGHNA and CDR2 as YSLEER. The CDR3 is 16 residues long. CDR3 DNA sequence: TGCGCCAGCAGTCGAAGGGACGGACTCATGAACACTGAAGCTTTCTTT. Its protein is CASSRRDGLMNTEAFF.

V is TRBV25-1 and J is TRBJ2-7, with unresolved D. With 9 bases removed from V and 2 bases from J, the gap between germline ends came to 2 bases. The CDR3 sequence is 9 residues long. Germline-derived CDR1 and CDR2 are MGHDK and SYGVNS. The DNA of the CDR3 is TGTGCCAGGCCCTACGAGCAGTACTTC. As protein: CARPYEQYF.